One sample yielded the 25 T cell receptor beta chains listed below, sequenced in a study of blood T cell repertoires in COVID-19 (dated by TCRdb to 2020 to 2021). Libraries were built with the immunoSEQ multiplex PCR assay. TCRdb took this table from immuneACCESS and kept in-frame rearrangements with V and J called. Such tables lack part of the clones; where checked against another copy, unresolved V genes explain under half of the gap, and the rest is unexplained. The sample table holds roughly 69,000 clones, of which more than 75% were seen once. Of the sample, approximately 5.1% falls within the top ten clones. What was sequenced was peripheral blood. These receptor sequences come from a human donor in a cohort sampled during active COVID-19.

The chain combines TRBV19 with TRBJ2-1; 7 bases are shared with TRBD2. Trimming removed 3 bases from V and 4 bases from J; junction bases left unmatched: 6. The CDR3 has 15 amino acids. CDR1 and CDR2 (germline): LNHDA, SQIVND (reference sequence). In DNA form, the CDR3 reads TGTGCCAGTAGTATCCCACTAGCGTCATACAATGAGCAGTTCTTC. Translating gives CASSIPLASYNEQFF.

The V gene is TRBV5-8, the J gene TRBJ1-3; TRBD1 aligns across 8 bases. The V and J ends lost 5 bases and 8 bases, in that order; junction bases with no gene match: 3. There are 12 residues in the CDR3. Per germline, CDR1 SGHTS and CDR2 YDEGEE. Here the CDR3 reads CASRRQGYTIYF. The DNA for the CDR3 is TGTGCCAGCAGACGACAGGGGTACACCATATATTTT.

The rearrangement uses TRBV7-6 and TRBJ2-1; possible D gene TRBD1, 6 bases. V was shortened by 5 bases and J by 9 bases, with 17 bases between the two germline ends. This CDR3 has 14 amino acids. Germline-derived CDR1 and CDR2 are SGHVS and FNYEAQ. CDR3 DNA: TGTGCCAGCAGCGGGGAGACAGGTTTCAGTGAGCAGTTCTTC. Translated: CASSGETGFSEQFF.

The sample holds one count of this clone. This rearrangement joins TRBV7-6 to TRBJ2-7; TRBD1 matches at 10 bases. CDR1 and CDR2 (germline): SGHVS, FNYEAQ. The ends lost 1 base at V and 3 bases at J; junction bases unmatched: 3. CDR3 size: 15 residues. The CDR3 DNA reads as TGTGCCAGCAGCTTAGGGGGGGACAGGGGCTACGAGCAGTACTTC. Translation: CASSLGGDRGYEQYF.

The chain employs TRBV19 and TRBJ2-7, with 8 nucleotides matching TRBD2. This CDR3 has 15 residues. The V and J ends lost 5 bases and 6 bases, in that order; junction bases with no gene match: 12. In germline, CDR1 is LNHDA, CDR2 SQIVND (reference sequence). CDR3 amino acids: CASSAGGPRPGEQYF. The CDR3 DNA is TGTGCCAGTAGTGCGGGGGGCCCACGTCCTGGCGAGCAGTACTTC. Combining the CDR3 with reference TRBV19 and TRBJ2-7 gives the whole variable domain DGGITQSPKYLFRKEGQNVTLSCEQNLNHDAMYWYRQDPGQGLRLIYYSQIVNDFQKGDIAEGYSVSREKKESFPLTVTSAQKNPTAFYLCASSAGGPRPGEQYFGPGTRLTVT.

The V gene is TRBV30, the J gene TRBJ2-3; 8 nucleotides match TRBD1. Germline CDR1 is GTSNPN and CDR2 is SVGIG (reference sequence). After removal of 5 bases from V and 5 bases from J, the junction contained 9 bases not matched to a gene. This CDR3 has 14 residues. DNA for the CDR3: TGTGCCTGGCGGACCAGGGGGCGAGGAGATACGCAGTATTTT. Translating gives CAWRTRGRGDTQYF.

The chain has TRBV11-1 and TRBJ2-5; 12 bases are shared with TRBD2. CDR1 is SGHAT and CDR2 is FQDESV in the germline V gene (reference sequence). The CDR3 consists of 15 residues. Losses at the gene ends were 5 bases for V and 2 bases for J; bases not matched to a gene: 3. CDR3 DNA: TGTGCCAGCAGCCGACTAGCGGGGGTTCAAGAGACCCAGTACTTC. Encoded protein: CASSRLAGVQETQYF.

The CDR3 is CASRPALGQAVVQYF. CDR3 bases: TGTGCCAGCAGACCTGCCCTTGGACAGGCGGTGGTCCAGTACTTC. The chain employs TRBV28 and TRBJ2-5; 7 nucleotides align to TRBD1. Per the germline V gene, CDR1 is MDHEN and CDR2 is SYDVKM. This CDR3 contains 15 residues. The ends lost 6 bases at V and 10 bases at J; junction bases unmatched: 17.

The chain employs TRBV7-9 and TRBJ2-2; tentative D call: TRBD2 (6 bases). The V end lost 5 bases, the J end lost 5 bases, and 18 bases lay between the germline ends. This CDR3 comprises 16 residues. CDR1 and CDR2 (germline): SEHNR, FQNEAQ (reference sequence). Here the CDR3 DNA reads TGTGCCAGCAGCCCCGCGCCTCAGGGAGGAACCGGGGAGCTGTTTTTT. This gives the protein CASSPAPQGGTGELFF.

This chain links TRBV4-2 with TRBJ2-1, with 10 bases lining up with TRBD2. Germline V gene sequence: CDR1 LGHNA, CDR2 YNFKEQ. Losses at the gene ends were 1 base for V and 7 bases for J; bases not matched to a gene: 7. The CDR3 runs to 16 residues. The CDR3 DNA reads as TGTGCCAGCAGCCAAGGGAAGCGGGGGGGCCTTAATGAGCAGTTCTTC. It is translated as CASSQGKRGGLNEQFF.

This chain connects TRBV6-1 to TRBJ2-5; TRBD1 agrees at 9 bases. The CDR3 runs to 16 residues. V shed 1 base and J 5 bases; nucleotides not matched to a gene: 8. Germline V CDR1 and CDR2: MNHNS, SASEGT. As DNA, the CDR3 is TGTGCCAGCAGTGAAGTGTTAACAGGGGGCCGGGAGACCCAGTACTTC. Protein product: CASSEVLTGGRETQYF.

The chain is built from TRBV30 and TRBJ1-5; D gene ambiguous. From germline, CDR1 is GTSNPN and CDR2 SVGIG (reference sequence). The CDR3 length is 13 residues. Trimming pared 2 bases from V and 5 bases from J, leaving 10 bases between. CDR3 residues: CAWSREGDQPQHF. DNA for the CDR3: TGTGCCTGGAGTCGTGAGGGCGATCAGCCCCAGCATTTT.

The chain employs TRBV5-1 and TRBJ1-1; 8 nucleotides match TRBD1. After removal of 0 bases from V and 10 bases from J, the junction contained 14 bases not matched to a gene. This CDR3 is 16 amino acids long. The V gene's germline CDR1 is SGHRS and CDR2 YFSETQ. The CDR3 DNA sequence: TGCGCCAGCAGCTTGGGGACAGGGATTGGCCTACCAAGAGCTTTCTTT. Amino acids: CASSLGTGIGLPRAFF. Complete variable domain (other parts from reference TRBV5-1 and TRBJ1-1): KAGVTQTPRYLIKTRGQQVTLSCSPISGHRSVSWYQQTPGQGLQFLFEYFSETQRNKGNFPGRFSGRQFSNSRSEMNVSTLELGDSALYLCASSLGTGIGLPRAFFGQGTRLTVV.

Turning to this clone: A read error may produce the germline difference seen at one junction end. V is TRBV7-6 and J is TRBJ1-2; no reliable D call. CDR3 length: 13 amino acids. Per germline, CDR1 SGHVS and CDR2 FNYEAQ. DNA for the CDR3: TGTGCCAGCAGCTTAGGGTCTGACTATGGCTACATCTTC. Amino acid sequence: CASSLGSDYGYIF.

The chain carries TRBV27 and TRBJ1-5, with 10 bases that match TRBD1. V lost 5 bases and J lost 3; bases outside the gene matches: 7. CDR3 length: 16 residues. CDR1 and CDR2 (germline): MNHEY, SMNVEV (reference sequence). The DNA of the CDR3 is TGTGCCAGCAGTCCCCGACAGGGGGCATACAATCAGCCCCAGCATTTT. Amino acid sequence: CASSPRQGAYNQPQHF.

The V and J genes are TRBV9 and TRBJ2-1; D may be TRBD1 (5 bases). There are 15 residues in the CDR3. Germline V gene data show CDR1 as SGDLS and CDR2 as YYNGEE. Trimming took off 3 bases at V and 0 bases at J, with 10 bases between the two ends. CDR3 bases: TGTGCCAGCAGCGCGACAGTGGGCTCCTACAATGAGCAGTTCTTC. This translates into CASSATVGSYNEQFF.

This chain links TRBV2 with TRBJ2-5; weak D call: TRBD2 (6 bases). Germline loops: CDR1 SNHLY, CDR2 FYNNEI. The CDR3 runs to 11 residues. The V end was cut by 11 bases, the J end by 5 bases, with 12 bases between. The CDR3 here is CAYRAGETQYF. The CDR3 DNA reads as TGTGCCTACCGCGCGGGGGAGACCCAGTACTTC.

The rearrangement links TRBV4-1 to TRBJ1-6; TRBD1 matches at 7 bases. The CDR3 spans 14 residues. The germline CDR1 and CDR2 sequences are MGHRA and YSYEKL. V was clipped by 6 bases and J by 5 bases; unmatched bases: 4. This CDR3 is CASRTGQHNSPLHF. The CDR3 DNA reads TGCGCCAGCAGGACGGGACAGCATAATTCACCCCTCCACTTT.

This rearrangement joins TRBV6-6 to TRBJ2-7, with 8 nucleotides matching TRBD1. The CDR3 has 11 amino acids. With V trimmed by 8 bases and J by 5 bases, 2 bases remained unmatched. Germline V gene sequence: CDR1 MNHNY, CDR2 SVGAGI (reference sequence). CDR3 region: CASSDRDEQYF. CDR3 sequence (DNA): TGTGCCAGCTCGGACAGGGACGAGCAGTACTTC.

This chain uses TRBV29-1 with TRBJ2-4, with 8 bases aligning to TRBD1. The CDR3 contains 14 residues. V lost 4 bases and J lost 8; bases outside the gene matches: 10. Per the germline V gene, CDR1 is SQVTM and CDR2 is ANQGSEA. The CDR3, as DNA: TGCAGCGTTGGTGTTGGGACAGGACGTGACATTCAGTACTTC. As protein: CSVGVGTGRDIQYF.

This chain links TRBV10-1 with TRBJ2-2; 8 positions agree with TRBD1. The ends lost 4 bases at V and 5 bases at J; junction bases unmatched: 3. The CDR3 spans 14 residues. The germline CDR1 and CDR2 sequences are WNHNN and SYGVQD (reference sequence). The CDR3, as DNA: TGCGCCAGCAGTGTCACAGGGGGGACCGGGGAGCTGTTTTTT. This encodes CASSVTGGTGELFF.

This chain connects TRBV10-2 to TRBJ1-1; a possible D gene is TRBD1 (6 bases). Germline assignment: CDR1 WSHSY and CDR2 SAAADI. CDR3 length: 13 amino acids. V was pared by 8 bases and J by 5 bases, with 15 bases between. CDR3 bases: TGCGCCAGCGCCAATAAACAGGGAACTGAAGCTTTCTTT. Encoded protein: CASANKQGTEAFF.

The V and J genes are TRBV3-1 (or the pseudogene TRBV3-2) and TRBJ2-5; TRBD2 might be the D (6 bases). In germline, CDR1 is LGHDT, CDR2 YNNKEL (reference sequence). Between the trimmed V and J ends, which lost 3 bases and 2 bases, there was a span of 10 bases. The CDR3 totals 14 residues. CDR3 amino acids: CASSQASVQETQYF. The CDR3 DNA is TGTGCCAGCAGCCAGGCTAGCGTTCAAGAGACCCAGTACTTC.

The chain combines TRBV27 with TRBJ1-5; no definite D call. Trimming cost V 5 bases and J 0 bases, with 17 bases left between them. Germline loops: CDR1 MNHEY, CDR2 SMNVEV (reference sequence). The CDR3 runs to 17 residues. The CDR3 nucleotides read TGTGCCAGCAGTCCCCAAGTGTCGGGATATAGCAATCAGCCCCAGCATTTT. Translating it yields CASSPQVSGYSNQPQHF.

This clone was counted a single time. The V and J genes are TRBV6-1 and TRBJ2-7; a weak D match, TRBD2 (6 bases). CDR3 size: 15 residues. V lost 3 bases and J lost 0, with 12 bases in between. The germline V gene has CDR1 MNHNS and CDR2 SASEGT. Here the CDR3 reads CASSDRGSHSYEQYF. CDR3 bases: TGTGCCAGCAGTGACCGGGGGTCCCACTCCTACGAGCAGTACTTC.